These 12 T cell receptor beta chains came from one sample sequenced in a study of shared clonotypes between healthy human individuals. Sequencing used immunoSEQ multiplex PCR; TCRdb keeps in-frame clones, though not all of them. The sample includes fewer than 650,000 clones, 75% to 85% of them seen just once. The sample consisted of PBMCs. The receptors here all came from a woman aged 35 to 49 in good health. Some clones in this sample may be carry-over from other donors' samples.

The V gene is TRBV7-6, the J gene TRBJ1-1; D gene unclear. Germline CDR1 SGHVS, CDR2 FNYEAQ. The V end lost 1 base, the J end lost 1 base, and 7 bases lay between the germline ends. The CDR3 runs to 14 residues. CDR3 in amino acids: CASSLEPGNTEAFF. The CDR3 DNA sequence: TGTGCCAGCAGCTTAGAGCCTGGGAACACTGAAGCTTTCTTT.

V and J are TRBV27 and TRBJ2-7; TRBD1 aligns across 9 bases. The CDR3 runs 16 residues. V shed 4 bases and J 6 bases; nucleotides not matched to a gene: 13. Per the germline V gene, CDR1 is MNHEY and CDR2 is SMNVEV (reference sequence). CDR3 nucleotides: TGTGCCAGCAGTTGGTGCCGGGACAGGGATGGTTGCGAGCAGTACTTC. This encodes CASSWCRDRDGCEQYF.

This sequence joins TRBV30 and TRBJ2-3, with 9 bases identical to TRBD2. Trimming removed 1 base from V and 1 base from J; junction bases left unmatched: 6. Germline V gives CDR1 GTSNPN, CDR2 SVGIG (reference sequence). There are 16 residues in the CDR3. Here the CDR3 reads CAWSAMVAGGTDTQYF. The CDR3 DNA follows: TGTGCCTGGAGTGCCATGGTAGCGGGAGGCACAGATACGCAGTATTTT.

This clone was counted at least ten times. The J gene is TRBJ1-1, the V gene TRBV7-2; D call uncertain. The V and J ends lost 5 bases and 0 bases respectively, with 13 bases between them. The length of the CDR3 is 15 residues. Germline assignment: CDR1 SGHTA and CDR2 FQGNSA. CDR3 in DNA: TGTGCCAGCAGCGCCCTAATCCAACTGAACACTGAAGCTTTCTTT. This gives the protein CASSALIQLNTEAFF. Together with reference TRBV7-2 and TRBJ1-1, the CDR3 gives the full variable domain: GAGVSQSPSNKVTEKGKDVELRCDPISGHTALYWYRQSLGQGLEFLIYFQGNSAPDKSGLPSDRFSAERTGGSVSTLTIQRTQQEDSAVYLCASSALIQLNTEAFFGQGTRLTVV.

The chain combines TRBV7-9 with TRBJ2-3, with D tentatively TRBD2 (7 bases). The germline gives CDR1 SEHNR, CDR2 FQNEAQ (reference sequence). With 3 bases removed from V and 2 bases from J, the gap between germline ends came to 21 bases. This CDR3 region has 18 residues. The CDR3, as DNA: TGTGCCAGCAGCTTTGGGACCCGGGGGCTAGCGGTCACAGATACGCAGTATTTT. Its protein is CASSFGTRGLAVTDTQYF. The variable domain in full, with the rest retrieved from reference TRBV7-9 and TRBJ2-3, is DTGVSQNPRHKITKRGQNVTFRCDPISEHNRLYWYRQTLGQGPEFLTYFQNEAQLEKSRLLSDRFSAERPKGSFSTLEIQRTEQGDSAMYLCASSFGTRGLAVTDTQYFGPGTRLTVL.

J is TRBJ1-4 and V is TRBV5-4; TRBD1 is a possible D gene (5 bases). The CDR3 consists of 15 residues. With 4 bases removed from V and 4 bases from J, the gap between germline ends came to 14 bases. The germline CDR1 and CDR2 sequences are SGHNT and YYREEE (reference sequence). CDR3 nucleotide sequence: TGTGCCAGCAGCCACGGACGGGACGGTAATGAAAAACTGTTTTTT. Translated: CASSHGRDGNEKLFF.

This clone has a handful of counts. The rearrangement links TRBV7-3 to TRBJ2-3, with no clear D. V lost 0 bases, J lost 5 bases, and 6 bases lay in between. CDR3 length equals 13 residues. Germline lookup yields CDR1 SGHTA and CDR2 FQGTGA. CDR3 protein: CASSLTREDTQYF. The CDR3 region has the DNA TGTGCCAGCAGCTTAACAAGGGAAGATACGCAGTATTTT.

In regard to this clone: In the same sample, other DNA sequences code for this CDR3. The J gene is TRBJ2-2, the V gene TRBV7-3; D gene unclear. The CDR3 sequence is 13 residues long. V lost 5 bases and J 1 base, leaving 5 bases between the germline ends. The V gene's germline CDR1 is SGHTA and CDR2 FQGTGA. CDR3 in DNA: TGTGCCAGCAGCAGCAGGAACACCGGGGAGCTGTTTTTT. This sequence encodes CASSSRNTGELFF.

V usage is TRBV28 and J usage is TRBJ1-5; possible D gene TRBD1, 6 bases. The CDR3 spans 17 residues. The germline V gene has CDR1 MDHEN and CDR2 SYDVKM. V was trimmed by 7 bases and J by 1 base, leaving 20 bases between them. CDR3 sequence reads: CASTSRDILRSNQPQHF. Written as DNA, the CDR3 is TGTGCCAGCACCTCCCGGGACATCCTCAGGAGCAATCAGCCCCAGCATTTT.

This CDR3 is CASSADPGPRQFF. CDR3 sequence (DNA): TGTGCCAGCAGCGCAGATCCGGGACCCCGGCAGTTCTTC. V usage is TRBV9 and J usage is TRBJ2-1; perhaps D is TRBD1 or TRBD2 (5 bases each). The CDR3 runs 13 residues. Germline CDR1 SGDLS, CDR2 YYNGEE. Trimming took 3 bases from V and 12 from J, leaving 16 bases between them.

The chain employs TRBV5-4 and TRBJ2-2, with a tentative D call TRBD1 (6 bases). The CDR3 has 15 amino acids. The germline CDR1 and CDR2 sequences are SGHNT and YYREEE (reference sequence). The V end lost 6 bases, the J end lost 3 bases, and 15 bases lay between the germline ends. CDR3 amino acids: CASNGGAADTGELFF. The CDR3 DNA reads TGTGCCAGCAATGGGGGCGCGGCGGACACCGGGGAGCTGTTTTTT.

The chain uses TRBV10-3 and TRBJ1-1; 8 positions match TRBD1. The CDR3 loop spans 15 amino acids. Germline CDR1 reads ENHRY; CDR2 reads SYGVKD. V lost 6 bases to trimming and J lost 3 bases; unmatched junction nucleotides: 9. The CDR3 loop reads CAISRDRSLHTEAFF. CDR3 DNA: TGTGCCATCAGCCGGGACAGGAGCCTTCACACTGAAGCTTTCTTT.